The clone carrying this T cell receptor beta chain was seen a few times. The sample originates from a study of blood T cell repertoires in COVID-19. Study in general: Specimens from acute and convalescent COVID-19 originated in the United States, Italy and Spain.

Repertoires were generated with immunoSEQ multiplex PCR, while TCRdb's copy carries only in-frame clones and drops some. Here the sample spans roughly 100,000 clones, approximately 80% being singletons. Germline values: CDR1 SGHAT, CDR2 FQDESV (reference sequence). The CDR3 runs 15 residues. J was trimmed by 3 bases and V by 5 bases; bases with no gene match: 6. Sample: peripheral blood. The V gene is TRBV11-1, the J gene TRBJ2-2; 7 bases fit TRBD1. The clonotype comes from a human donor in a cohort sampled during active or convalescent COVID-19. This CDR3 reads CASSLQGPDTGELFF. DNA of the CDR3: TGTGCCAGCAGCCTACAGGGGCCGGACACCGGGGAGCTGTTTTTT.